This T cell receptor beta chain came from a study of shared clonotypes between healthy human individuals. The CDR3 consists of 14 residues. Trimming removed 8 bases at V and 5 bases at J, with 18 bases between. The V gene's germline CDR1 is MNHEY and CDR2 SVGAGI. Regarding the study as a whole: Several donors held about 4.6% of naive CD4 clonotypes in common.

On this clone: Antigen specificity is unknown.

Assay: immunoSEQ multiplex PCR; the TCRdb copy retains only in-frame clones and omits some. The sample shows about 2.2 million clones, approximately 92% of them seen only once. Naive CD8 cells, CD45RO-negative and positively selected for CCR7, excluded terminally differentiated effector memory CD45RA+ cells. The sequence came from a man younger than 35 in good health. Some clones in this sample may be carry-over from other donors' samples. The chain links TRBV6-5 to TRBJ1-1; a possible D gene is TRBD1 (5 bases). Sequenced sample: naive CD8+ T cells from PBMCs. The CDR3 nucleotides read TGTGCCAGCCTCCCCGGGACGGGGGGGACTGAAGCTTTCTTT. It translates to CASLPGTGGTEAFF.